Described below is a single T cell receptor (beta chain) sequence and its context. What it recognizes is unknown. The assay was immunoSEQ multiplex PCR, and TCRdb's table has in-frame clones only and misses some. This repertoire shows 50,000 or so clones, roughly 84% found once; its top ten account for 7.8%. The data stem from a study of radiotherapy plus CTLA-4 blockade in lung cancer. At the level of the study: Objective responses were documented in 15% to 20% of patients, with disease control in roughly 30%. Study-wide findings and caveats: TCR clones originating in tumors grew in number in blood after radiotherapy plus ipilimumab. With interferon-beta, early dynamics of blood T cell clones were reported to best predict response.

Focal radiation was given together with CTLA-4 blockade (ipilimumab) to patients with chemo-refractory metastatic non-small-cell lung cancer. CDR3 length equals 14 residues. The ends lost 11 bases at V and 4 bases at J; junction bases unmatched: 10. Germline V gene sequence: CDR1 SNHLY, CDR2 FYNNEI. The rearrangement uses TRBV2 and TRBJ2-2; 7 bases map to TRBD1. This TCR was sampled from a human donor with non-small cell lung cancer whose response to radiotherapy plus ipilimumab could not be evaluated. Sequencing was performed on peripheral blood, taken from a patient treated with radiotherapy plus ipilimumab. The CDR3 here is CAGVGDRITGELFF. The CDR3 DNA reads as TGTGCCGGAGTGGGGGACAGAATCACCGGGGAGCTGTTTTTT.